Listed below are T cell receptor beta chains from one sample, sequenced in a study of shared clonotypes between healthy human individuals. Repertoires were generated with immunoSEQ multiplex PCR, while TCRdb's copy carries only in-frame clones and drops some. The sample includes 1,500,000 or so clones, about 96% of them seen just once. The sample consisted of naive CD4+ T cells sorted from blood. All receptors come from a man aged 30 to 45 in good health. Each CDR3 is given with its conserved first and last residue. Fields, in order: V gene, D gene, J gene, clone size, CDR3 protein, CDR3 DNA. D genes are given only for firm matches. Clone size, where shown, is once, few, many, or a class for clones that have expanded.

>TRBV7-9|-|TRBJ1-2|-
CASSLFGNYGYTF
TGTGCCAGCAGCTTATTCGGAAACTATGGCTACACCTTC
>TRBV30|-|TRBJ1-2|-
CAWSSLYGYTF
TGTGCCTGGAGTTCCCTCTATGGCTACACCTTC
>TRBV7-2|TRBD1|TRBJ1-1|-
CASSSWPGTGGVNTEAFF
TGTGCCAGCAGCTCATGGCCCGGGACAGGGGGGGTGAACACTGAAGCTTTCTTT
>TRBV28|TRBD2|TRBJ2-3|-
CASSPQLAGGGLRSQYF
TGTGCCAGCAGTCCTCAGTTGGCGGGGGGTGGTTTACGTTCGCAGTATTTT
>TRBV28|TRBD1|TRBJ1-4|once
CASSPHRGRYEKLFF
TGTGCCAGCAGTCCCCACAGGGGGCGCTATGAAAAACTGTTTTTT
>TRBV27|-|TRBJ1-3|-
CASSQGRGVMGNTIYF
TGTGCCAGCAGCCAAGGTAGGGGTGTGATGGGAAACACCATATATTTT
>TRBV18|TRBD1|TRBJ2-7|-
CASSPPGQLLYEQYF
TGTGCCAGCTCACCTCCGGGACAGCTTCTTTACGAGCAGTACTTC
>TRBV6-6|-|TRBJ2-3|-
CASSSRVGTDTQYF
TGTGCCAGCAGTTCCAGGGTAGGCACAGATACGCAGTATTTT
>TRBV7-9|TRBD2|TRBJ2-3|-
CASSSSGVNTDTQYF
TGTGCCAGCAGCTCTAGCGGGGTAAACACAGATACGCAGTATTTT
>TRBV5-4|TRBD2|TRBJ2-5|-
CASSSLHSGRWETQYF
TGTGCCAGCAGCTCGCTCCATAGCGGGAGGTGGGAGACCCAGTACTTC
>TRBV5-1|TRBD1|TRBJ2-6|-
CASSSWTGKSSGANVLTF
TGCGCCAGCAGCTCCTGGACAGGGAAAAGTTCTGGGGCCAACGTCCTGACTTTC
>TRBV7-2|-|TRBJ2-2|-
CASSFGAENTGELFF
TGTGCCAGCAGCTTTGGGGCGGAGAACACCGGGGAGCTGTTTTTT
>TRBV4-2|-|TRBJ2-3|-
CASSQDLDTQYF
TGTGCCAGCAGCCAAGATCTGGATACGCAGTATTTT
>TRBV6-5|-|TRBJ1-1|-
CASSYRMQGSTEAFF
TGTGCCAGCAGTTATAGAATGCAGGGTAGCACTGAAGCTTTCTTT
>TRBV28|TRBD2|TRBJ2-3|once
CASSLGGRPDTQYF
TGTGCCAGCAGTTTAGGCGGGAGGCCAGATACGCAGTATTTT
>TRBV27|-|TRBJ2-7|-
CASSSLSSYEQYF
TGTGCCAGCAGTTCCCTAAGCTCCTACGAGCAGTACTTC
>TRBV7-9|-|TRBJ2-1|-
CASSFPGGQASNEQFF
TGTGCCAGCAGCTTCCCGGGAGGACAGGCCTCCAATGAGCAGTTCTTC
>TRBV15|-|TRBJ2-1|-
CATSRDSRLMGSYNEQFF
TGTGCCACCAGCAGAGATTCCCGACTTATGGGCTCCTACAATGAGCAGTTCTTC
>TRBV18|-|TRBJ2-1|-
CASSPGRSSYNEQFF
TGTGCCAGCTCACCCGGACGATCCTCCTACAATGAGCAGTTCTTC
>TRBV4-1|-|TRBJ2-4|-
CASSQDWLRENIQYF
TGCGCCAGCAGCCAAGATTGGTTACGGGAAAACATTCAGTACTTC
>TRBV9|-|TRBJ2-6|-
CASSVGEWTGANVLTF
TGTGCCAGCAGCGTAGGGGAGTGGACTGGGGCCAACGTCCTGACTTTC
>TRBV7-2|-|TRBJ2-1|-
CASSLFLRFYAQETDEQFF
TGTGCCAGCAGCTTATTTCTGCGTTTTTATGCCCAGGAAACAGATGAGCAGTTCTTC
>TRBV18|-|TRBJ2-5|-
CASSPRTGSGETQYF
TGTGCCAGCTCACCGAGGACTGGCAGTGGGGAGACCCAGTACTTC
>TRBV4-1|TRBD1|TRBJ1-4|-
CASSPTGLNEKLFF
TGCGCCAGCAGCCCGACAGGGCTTAATGAAAAACTGTTTTTT
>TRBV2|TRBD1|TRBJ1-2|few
CASSGGQGVGSYTF
TGTGCCAGCAGTGGCGGACAGGGAGTAGGTAGCTACACCTTC
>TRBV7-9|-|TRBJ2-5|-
CASSLGAGPETQYF
TGTGCCAGCAGCTTAGGTGCAGGGCCGGAGACCCAGTACTTC
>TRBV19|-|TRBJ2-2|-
CASKGRTNTGELFF
TGTGCCAGTAAGGGGCGGACCAACACCGGGGAGCTGTTTTTT
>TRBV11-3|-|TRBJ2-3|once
CASSLEPSSTDTQYF
TGTGCCAGCAGCTTAGAGCCCTCTAGCACAGATACGCAGTATTTT
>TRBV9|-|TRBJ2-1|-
CASSPHQTSGGNEQFF
TGTGCCAGCAGCCCCCACCAGACTAGTGGGGGGAATGAGCAGTTCTTC
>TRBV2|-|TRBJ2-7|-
CASSKRQTYEQYF
TGTGCCAGCAGTAAACGACAAACCTACGAGCAGTACTTC
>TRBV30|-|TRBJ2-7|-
CAGDTSYEQYF
TGTGCTGGGGACACCTCCTACGAGCAGTACTTC
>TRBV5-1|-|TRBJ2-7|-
CASSLHDEQYF
TGCGCCAGCAGCTTGCACGACGAGCAGTACTTC
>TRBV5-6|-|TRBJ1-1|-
CASSLFSAGEAFF
TGTGCCAGCAGCTTGTTTTCGGCGGGTGAAGCTTTCTTT
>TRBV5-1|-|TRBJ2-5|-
CASSQQETQYF
TGCGCCAGCAGCCAACAAGAGACCCAGTACTTC
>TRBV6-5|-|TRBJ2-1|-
CASSPTPPPGPQFF
TGTGCCAGCAGCCCCACCCCACCCCCGGGCCCGCAGTTCTTC
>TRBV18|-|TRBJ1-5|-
CASTLADDQPQHF
TGTGCCAGCACTCTAGCCGATGATCAGCCCCAGCATTTT
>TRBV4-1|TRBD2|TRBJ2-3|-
CASSQDGGGTDTQYF
TGCGCCAGCAGCCAAGACGGCGGGGGTACAGATACGCAGTATTTT
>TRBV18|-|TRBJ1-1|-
CASSRQGAGGEAFF
TGTGCCAGCTCACGCCAAGGGGCAGGAGGTGAAGCTTTCTTT